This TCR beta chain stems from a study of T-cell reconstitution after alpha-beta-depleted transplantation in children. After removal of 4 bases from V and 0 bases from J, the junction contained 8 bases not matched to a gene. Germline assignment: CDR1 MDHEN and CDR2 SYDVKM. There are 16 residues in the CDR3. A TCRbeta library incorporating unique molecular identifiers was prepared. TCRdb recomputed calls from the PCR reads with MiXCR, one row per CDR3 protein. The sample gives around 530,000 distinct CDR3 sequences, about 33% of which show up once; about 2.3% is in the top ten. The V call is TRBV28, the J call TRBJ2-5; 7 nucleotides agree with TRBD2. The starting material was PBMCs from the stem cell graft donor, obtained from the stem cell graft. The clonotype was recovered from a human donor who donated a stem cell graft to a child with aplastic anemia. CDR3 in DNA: TGTGCCAGCAGTTCCCTAGCGGAGTGGTACCAAGAGACCCAGTACTTC. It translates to CASSSLAEWYQETQYF.